The rows below give T cell receptor beta chains drawn from one sample of a study of shared clonotypes between healthy human individuals. Generated by immunoSEQ multiplex PCR, the TCRdb table keeps only in-frame clones and is missing some. The table records around 940,000 clones, about 80% of them present only once. Sequencing was carried out using memory CD4+ T cells sorted from blood. These receptors were collected from a man aged 18 to 35 in good health. Each CDR3 is given with its conserved first and last residue. A D gene is named only where the DNA matches it firmly. Size is omitted from some rows. Given values are once, few, many or a class for expanded clones.

length	D	size	V	J	CDR3	DNA
17	TRBD2	few	TRBV19	TRBJ2-2	CASSIDSPLAGPGELFF	TGTGCCAGTAGTATAGATTCCCCACTAGCGGGACCTGGGGAGCTGTTTTTT
16	NA	NA	TRBV28	TRBJ1-5	CASSAHGSGYNQPQHF	TGTGCCAGCAGTGCCCACGGGTCCGGCTATAATCAGCCCCAGCATTTT
14	NA	NA	TRBV19	TRBJ1-1	CASRPGPTRTEAFF	TGTGCCAGTAGACCCGGGCCGACGAGGACTGAAGCTTTCTTT
13	NA	NA	TRBV10-1	TRBJ2-3	CASSEMGLDTQYF	TGCGCCAGCAGTGAGATGGGTTTAGATACGCAGTATTTT
13	NA	NA	TRBV9	TRBJ2-2	CASSEKGPGELFF	TGTGCCAGCAGCGAGAAAGGGCCCGGGGAGCTGTTTTTT
16	TRBD1	few	TRBV30	TRBJ1-3	CAWSNRGQFSGNTIYF	TGTGCCTGGAGTAACAGGGGTCAGTTCTCTGGAAACACCATATATTTT
13	NA	few	TRBV7-2	TRBJ1-2	CASSGTTTTGYTF	TGTGCCAGTTCCGGGACGACTACTACTGGCTACACCTTC
16	TRBD2	NA	TRBV19	TRBJ2-3	CASSMRLAGAADTQYF	TGTGCCAGTAGTATGAGACTAGCGGGAGCTGCAGATACGCAGTATTTT
15	TRBD2	NA	TRBV18	TRBJ2-1	CASSPLAGTDNEQFF	TGTGCCAGCTCACCCCTAGCGGGGACGGACAATGAGCAGTTCTTC
13	TRBD1	once	TRBV7-9	TRBJ1-1	CASRYGQGWSAFF	TGTGCCAGCAGATACGGACAGGGTTGGTCGGCTTTCTTT
14	TRBD1	NA	TRBV28	TRBJ1-1	CASRVRGQVPEAFF	TGTGCCAGCAGGGTGAGGGGACAGGTCCCCGAAGCTTTCTTT
13	NA	NA	TRBV5-1	TRBJ2-2	CASNGGLTGELFF	TGCGCCAGCAACGGGGGACTCACCGGGGAGCTGTTTTTT
15	TRBD1	NA	TRBV9	TRBJ2-7	CASSVGHRGPDEQYF	TGTGCCAGCAGCGTAGGGCACAGGGGGCCCGACGAGCAGTACTTC
15	NA	NA	TRBV14	TRBJ2-5	CASSQDRTDTETQYF	TGTGCCAGCAGCCAAGATCGGACAGACACAGAGACCCAGTACTTC
18	TRBD2	NA	TRBV9	TRBJ2-3	CASSVVPTTSGNPDTQYF	TGTGCCAGCAGCGTAGTCCCAACGACTAGCGGGAATCCAGATACGCAGTATTTT
15	TRBD1	NA	TRBV7-3	TRBJ1-2	CASSPTNDRALGYTF	TGTGCCAGCAGCCCCACAAATGACAGGGCGCTAGGCTACACCTTC
11	NA	NA	TRBV20-1	TRBJ2-3	CSAPWADTQYF	TGCAGTGCCCCTTGGGCAGATACGCAGTATTTT
15	NA	NA	TRBV5-1	TRBJ1-2	CASRPGEQTTNGYTF	TGCGCCAGCAGACCAGGCGAACAGACAACAAATGGCTACACCTTC
14	NA	NA	TRBV9	TRBJ2-2	CASSVASGTGELFF	TGTGCCAGCAGCGTAGCGTCGGGCACCGGGGAGCTGTTTTTT
14	NA	NA	TRBV5-1	TRBJ2-3	CASSLAALTDTQYF	TGCGCCAGCAGCTTGGCGGCCTTGACAGATACGCAGTATTTT
10	NA	few	TRBV10-3	TRBJ1-2	CAIGTGGYTF	TGTGCCATCGGGACGGGAGGCTACACCTTC
15	TRBD2	NA	TRBV2	TRBJ2-2	CASTIKRERVGELFF	TGTGCCAGCACGATTAAGCGGGAGAGGGTCGGGGAGCTGTTTTTT
15	TRBD1	NA	TRBV29-1	TRBJ1-1	CSVYNRKGTATEAFF	TGCAGCGTTTATAACCGGAAAGGGACAGCCACTGAAGCTTTCTTT
14	NA	NA	TRBV7-9	TRBJ2-3	CASSSRGGTDTQYF	TGTGCCAGCAGCTCGCGCGGGGGCACAGATACGCAGTATTTT
19	NA	NA	TRBV2	TRBJ2-7	CASSGGTGLRESSSYEQYF	TGTGCCAGCAGTGGGGGGACAGGCCTGCGGGAGTCAAGCTCCTACGAGCAGTACTTC
15	NA	NA	TRBV11-1	TRBJ2-3	CASSLDTIRTDTQYF	TGTGCCAGCAGCTTGGACACGATACGCACAGATACGCAGTATTTT
15	NA	NA	TRBV7-2	TRBJ2-3	CASSLARSRADTQYF	TGTGCCAGCAGCTTAGCAAGGTCCCGGGCAGATACGCAGTATTTT
16	NA	NA	TRBV28	TRBJ2-6	CASSTGVLSGANVLTF	TGTGCCAGCAGTACCGGGGTCCTCTCTGGGGCCAACGTCCTGACTTTC
18	TRBD2	NA	TRBV7-9	TRBJ2-3	CASSAGLAGQLSTDTQYF	TGTGCCAGCAGCGCTGGACTAGCGGGACAACTTAGCACAGATACGCAGTATTTT
15	TRBD2	NA	TRBV5-3	TRBJ2-1	CARSLAGGHYNEQFF	TGTGCCAGAAGCTTGGCGGGAGGGCACTACAATGAGCAGTTCTTC
15	NA	few	TRBV4-1	TRBJ2-2	CASSRTGTNTGELFF	TGCGCCAGCAGCCGTACCGGGACGAACACCGGGGAGCTGTTTTTT
16	NA	NA	TRBV28	TRBJ2-5	CASGGQGVSVRETQYF	TGTGCCTCAGGGGGGCAGGGGGTCTCGGTTAGGGAGACCCAGTACTTC
16	TRBD2	few	TRBV11-2	TRBJ2-7	CASSRGGNSPTGEQYF	TGTGCCAGCAGCCGCGGGGGGAACTCCCCAACGGGGGAGCAGTACTTC
16	TRBD2	NA	TRBV19	TRBJ2-3	CASSIVTSGVRDTQYF	TGTGCCAGTAGTATAGTGACTAGCGGGGTCCGGGATACGCAGTATTTT
13	TRBD1	NA	TRBV6-5	TRBJ2-7	CASGDRNSYEQYF	TGTGCCAGCGGGGACAGAAACTCCTACGAGCAGTACTTC
16	NA	NA	TRBV2	TRBJ2-2	CASTLSPFTNTGELFF	TGTGCCAGCACCCTGAGCCCCTTTACGAACACCGGGGAGCTGTTTTTT
12	NA	NA	TRBV11-2	TRBJ2-4	CASSLDLWSQYF	TGTGCCAGCAGCTTAGATTTGTGGTCACAGTACTTC
14	NA	NA	TRBV6-6	TRBJ1-5	CATQLGGSNQPQHF	TGTGCCACCCAGTTGGGGGGCAGCAATCAGCCCCAGCATTTT
15	NA	NA	TRBV5-1	TRBJ2-4	CASSPLEGAKNIQYF	TGCGCCAGCAGCCCCCTGGAGGGAGCCAAAAACATTCAGTACTTC
12	NA	many	TRBV2	TRBJ1-1	CASHRAYTEAFF	TGTGCCAGCCACAGGGCTTACACTGAAGCTTTCTTT
14	NA	NA	TRBV14	TRBJ1-1	CASSHQQGGAEAFF	TGTGCCAGCAGCCACCAACAGGGAGGGGCTGAAGCTTTCTTT
13	NA	NA	TRBV5-5	TRBJ2-5	CASSGPTRETQYF	TGTGCCAGCAGCGGACCCACTAGAGAGACCCAGTACTTC
15	NA	few	TRBV5-4	TRBJ2-3	CASSLEARGTDTQYF	TGTGCCAGCAGCTTGGAGGCCAGGGGCACAGATACGCAGTATTTT
15	NA	NA	TRBV7-8	TRBJ2-7	CASSLMGVLSYEQYF	TGTGCCAGCAGCTTAATGGGGGTCCTCTCCTACGAGCAGTACTTC
14	NA	NA	TRBV1	TRBJ1-3	CTSSWTFTGNTIYF	TGCACCAGCAGTTGGACCTTCACAGGAAACACCATATATTTT
15	TRBD1	few	TRBV28	TRBJ1-6	CASSSGDSKNSPLHF	TGTGCCAGCAGTTCGGGGGACAGTAAAAATTCACCCCTCCACTTT
16	NA	NA	TRBV4-3	TRBJ2-1	CASSQDRRLHYNEQFF	TGCGCCAGCAGCCAAGATCGTAGACTCCACTACAATGAGCAGTTCTTC